The TCR beta chain under discussion was sequenced for a study of blood T cells in healthy people across ages. Primers used in a second PCR of roughly 6 to 11 cycles were a sample-barcoded 5' primer and a J-beta primer mix. MiXCR was run by TCRdb on the 5' RACE reads, yielding one entry per CDR3 protein. The sample has 1.8 million or so distinct CDR3 sequences; about 39% are singletons. The V gene lost 5 bases and the J gene lost 3 bases, with 14 bases spanning the gap. Germline lookup yields CDR1 SGHRS and CDR2 YFSETQ. The CDR3 extends over 14 amino acids. This clonotype was picked up a small number of times.

This receptor was identified in a human donor in good health. Input material: blood. The chain recombines TRBV5-1 with TRBJ2-5, with TRBD1 as a possible D gene (7 bases). The CDR3 region has the DNA TGCGCCAGCAGTCCAGGGGGACTTAAAGAGACCCAGTACTTC. Translated, it gives CASSPGGLKETQYF.